These 8 T cell receptor beta chains share one sample of origin, sequenced in a study of vaccination and CD4 T cells after COVID-19. Sample treatment: roughly 10-day PBMC culture with coronavirus spike peptide pools or control peptides (ViraFEST assay). Their target antigens are unknown. CD4+ T cells that had been cultured provided DNA sequenced with the Oncomine TCR Beta short-read assay. TCRdb analysed the PCR reads with MiXCR anew, one entry per CDR3 protein. The data contain about 14,000 distinct CDR3 sequences, approximately 55% of them seen just once; the ten biggest clones take up around 10%. The source material was CD4+ T cells from blood, cultured in vitro, sampled before SARS-CoV-2 vaccination. These TCRs come from a human donor who had recovered from COVID-19.

The chain links TRBV7-7 to TRBJ1-5; D is unclear. The germline V gene encodes CDR1 SSHAT and CDR2 FNYEAQ (reference sequence). The ends were cut back, 5 bases at V and 6 bases at J, with 5 bases in the middle. There are 11 residues in the CDR3. The CDR3 reads CASSVGQPQHF. The CDR3 DNA follows: TGTGCCAGCAGCGTAGGTCAGCCCCAGCATTTT.

This chain uses TRBV7-2 with TRBJ2-3, with TRBD2 identical over 11 bases. From germline, CDR1 is SGHTA and CDR2 FQGNSA. The V and J ends lost 5 bases and 2 bases, in that order; junction bases with no gene match: 3. The CDR3 sequence is 15 residues long. The CDR3 loop reads CASSTSGSDTDTQYF. In nucleotides, the CDR3 is TGTGCCAGCAGCACTAGCGGGAGTGACACAGATACGCAGTATTTT.

This rearrangement joins TRBV6-4 to TRBJ2-1, with a tentative D call TRBD1 (6 bases). Trimming removed 7 bases at V and 2 bases at J, with 12 bases between. Germline V CDR1 and CDR2: MRHNA, SNTAGT. There are 14 residues in the CDR3. The CDR3 coding sequence is TGTGCCAGCATAGGGGGATGGGCCTACAATGAGCAGTTCTTC. The encoded protein is CASIGGWAYNEQFF.

The chain has TRBV5-1 and TRBJ2-7; no reliable D call. Trimming cost V 4 bases and J 10 bases, with 15 bases left between them. The germline V gene encodes CDR1 SGHRS and CDR2 YFSETQ. The CDR3 is made up of 12 amino acids. The CDR3 DNA reads as TGCGCCAGCAGCGAGCCTTCCTCCACACAGTACTTC. Amino acids: CASSEPSSTQYF.

The chain uses TRBV6-1 and TRBJ1-5; 9 positions match TRBD1. The CDR3 consists of 14 residues. Trimming removed 6 bases from V and 7 bases from J; junction bases left unmatched: 7. Germline V gene lookup returns CDR1 MNHNS and CDR2 SASEGT. The CDR3: CASSLQGARQPQHF. CDR3 in DNA: TGTGCCAGCAGCCTACAGGGGGCCCGGCAGCCCCAGCATTTT.

The chain uses TRBV6-5 and TRBJ1-2, with D perhaps matching TRBD1 (5 bases). Trimming removed 2 bases at V and 4 bases at J, with 14 bases between. The germline CDR1 and CDR2 sequences are MNHEY and SVGAGI. The CDR3 is 15 amino acids. The CDR3: CASSYRHQGLYGYTF. The CDR3, as DNA: TGTGCCAGCAGTTACAGGCACCAGGGTCTCTATGGCTACACCTTC.

The chain has TRBV25-1 and TRBJ1-1; D is uncertain. CDR3 length: 12 amino acids. Germline CDR1 and CDR2: MGHDK and SYGVNS. V was clipped by 2 bases and J by 7 bases, with 8 bases between them. CDR3 coding DNA: TGTGCCAGCAGTGAAGGGGTCGGTGAAGCTTTCTTT. As protein: CASSEGVGEAFF. Based on the CDR3 plus reference TRBV25-1 and TRBJ1-1, the full variable domain is EADIYQTPRYLVIGTGKKITLECSQTMGHDKMYWYQQDPGMELHLIHYSYGVNSTEKGDLSSESTVSRIRTEHFPLTLESARPSHTSQYLCASSEGVGEAFFGQGTRLTVV.

The rearrangement uses TRBV30 and TRBJ1-5, with D uncertain. V lost 0 bases, J lost 4 bases, and 7 bases lay in between. Germline-derived CDR1 and CDR2 are GTSNPN and SVGIG (reference sequence). CDR3 length: 13 amino acids. The CDR3 here is CAWSVQQNQPQHF. Here the CDR3 DNA reads TGTGCCTGGAGTGTACAGCAAAATCAGCCCCAGCATTTT.